Listed here are 29 T cell receptor beta chains from one sample, sequenced in a study of response to subunit inactivated influenza vaccine. From the RT-PCR reads, TCRdb called clonotypes with MiXCR, one entry per CDR3 protein. The sample has about 610,000 distinct CDR3 sequences; about 14% are singletons. This specimen was PBMCs from blood, taken 12 days after vaccination. The receptors stem from a middle-aged man who received an inactivated influenza vaccine.

The table lists this clonotype with a few counts. The chain carries TRBV11-3 and TRBJ2-3; TRBD1 aligns across 8 bases. Trimming at V came to 5 bases and at J to 9 bases, leaving 10 bases not matched to a gene. This CDR3 spans 14 amino acids. CDR1 is SGHNT, CDR2 YENEEA, per germline. The CDR3 protein is CASSHSGQANTQYF. CDR3 coding DNA: TGTGCCAGCAGCCACTCGGGACAGGCTAACACGCAGTATTTT. Based on the CDR3 plus reference TRBV11-3 and TRBJ2-3, the full variable domain is EAGVVQSPRYKIIEKKQPVAFWCNPISGHNTLYWYLQNLGQGPELLIRYENEEAVDDSQLPKDRFSAERLKGVDSTLKIQPAELGDSAVYLCASSHSGQANTQYFGPGTRLTVL.

This clonotype turned up a few times. The chain joins TRBV5-1 to TRBJ2-2; D is possibly TRBD1 or TRBD2 (5 bases each). The CDR3 is 17 amino acids. Trimming removed 0 bases from V and 0 bases from J, with 12 bases in between. CDR1 and CDR2 (germline): SGHRS, YFSETQ. CDR3 in DNA: TGCGCCAGCAGCTTGGGGCCGGGACGTTCGAACACCGGGGAGCTGTTTTTT. It encodes CASSLGPGRSNTGELFF.

V and J are TRBV6-1 and TRBJ1-1; TRBD1 aligns across 9 bases. The CDR3 has 14 amino acids. Trimming at V came to 6 bases and at J to 3 bases, leaving 5 bases not matched to a gene. Germline assignment: CDR1 MNHNS and CDR2 SASEGT. CDR3 in amino acids: CASSPDRGDTEAFF. The CDR3, as DNA: TGTGCCAGCAGCCCCGACAGGGGGGACACTGAAGCTTTCTTT.

This clonotype was detected only a few times. The rearrangement uses TRBV11-1 and TRBJ2-7, with TRBD2 matching over 14 bases. Per germline, CDR1 SGHAT and CDR2 FQDESV (reference sequence). The CDR3 is 20 residues long. J was trimmed by 4 bases and V by 3 bases; bases with no gene match: 17. The CDR3 region is CASSLAGTSGTSGSFYEQYF. The CDR3 DNA follows: TGTGCCAGCAGCTTGGCCGGGACCTCCGGGACTAGCGGGAGTTTTTACGAGCAGTACTTC. Full variable domain (remainder filled in from reference TRBV11-1 and TRBJ2-7): EAEVAQSPRYKITEKSQAVAFWCDPISGHATLYWYRQILGQGPELLVQFQDESVVDDSQLPKDRFSAERLKGVDSTLKIQPAELGDSAMYLCASSLAGTSGTSGSFYEQYFGPGTRLTVT.

V usage is TRBV18 and J usage is TRBJ2-3; 10 bases map to TRBD2. Unmatched junction bases numbered 1, after V lost 2 bases and J lost 2 bases. Germline V gene sequence: CDR1 KGHSH, CDR2 LQKENI. This CDR3 contains 15 residues. The CDR3 loop reads CASSPGLAATDTQYF. The CDR3 DNA is TGTGCCAGCTCACCAGGACTAGCGGCCACAGATACGCAGTATTTT.

The V gene is TRBV20-1, the J gene TRBJ2-7; D unclear. The CDR3 consists of 12 residues. The germline CDR1 and CDR2 sequences are DFQATT and SNEGSKA (reference sequence). The V and J ends lost 5 bases and 3 bases respectively, with 11 bases between them. The CDR3 region has the DNA TGCAGTGCTGCCCGGGCCGACTACGAGCAGTACTTC. Its protein product is CSAARADYEQYF.

This chain joins TRBV5-1 and TRBJ2-5, with D tentatively TRBD2 (5 bases). CDR3 length equals 14 residues. Per germline, CDR1 SGHRS and CDR2 YFSETQ. Deletions cut 0 bases from V and 5 bases from J, with 11 bases between. The CDR3 DNA reads TGCGCCAGCAGCTTGGCCGGGTCGGGGGAGACCCAGTACTTC. Residues: CASSLAGSGETQYF. The variable domain in full, with the rest retrieved from reference TRBV5-1 and TRBJ2-5, is KAGVTQTPRYLIKTRGQQVTLSCSPISGHRSVSWYQQTPGQGLQFLFEYFSETQRNKGNFPGRFSGRQFSNSRSEMNVSTLELGDSALYLCASSLAGSGETQYFGPGTRLLVL.

The chain employs TRBV19 and TRBJ2-7; 9 nucleotides match TRBD1. V was clipped by 11 bases and J by 6 bases; unmatched bases: 5. The germline gives CDR1 LNHDA, CDR2 SQIVND (reference sequence). This CDR3 region has 11 residues. CDR3 protein: CAGMTGGEQYF. The CDR3 DNA is TGTGCCGGAATGACAGGGGGCGAGCAGTACTTC.

This clonotype has a handful of counts. For the CDR3, the DNA is TGTGCCAGCAGTTATGGGGAAACTGAAAAACTGTTTTTT. It specifies CASSYGETEKLFF. The rearrangement joins TRBV6-5 to TRBJ1-4; D uncertain. Trimming pared 3 bases from V and 7 bases from J, leaving 9 bases between. Germline V CDR1 and CDR2: MNHEY, SVGAGI. The CDR3 length is 13 residues.

This clonotype showed up just a few times. The V and J genes are TRBV6-1 and TRBJ2-1; 10 bases line up with TRBD2. Germline V gives CDR1 MNHNS, CDR2 SASEGT. Trimming took 7 bases from V and 8 from J; bases not matched to a gene: 11. CDR3 size: 15 residues. The DNA for the CDR3 is TGTGCCAGCAATCCTGCTAGCGGGAGTTGGGATGAGCAGTTCTTC. This translates into CASNPASGSWDEQFF.

The V gene is TRBV6-1, the J gene TRBJ1-1; TRBD1 is a possible D gene (6 bases). Germline CDR1 is MNHNS and CDR2 is SASEGT. Trimming took off 7 bases at V and 4 bases at J, with 16 bases between the two ends. CDR3 length equals 14 residues. Written as DNA, the CDR3 is TGTGCCAGCAATCCCACAGGGCGCCTCACTGAAGCTTTCTTT. Amino acids: CASNPTGRLTEAFF.

J is TRBJ1-1 and V is TRBV5-4; TRBD1 agrees at 8 bases. Unmatched junction bases numbered 9, after V lost 4 bases and J lost 10 bases. Germline CDR1 is SGHNT and CDR2 is YYREEE (reference sequence). The CDR3 spans 13 residues. CDR3 DNA sequence: TGTGCCAGCAGCCCATGGACAGGGAAGGTAGCTTTCTTT. Its protein product is CASSPWTGKVAFF.

The chain combines TRBV10-3 with TRBJ2-5; no reliable D call. The CDR3 sequence is 13 residues long. Germline CDR1 is ENHRY and CDR2 is SYGVKD. Trimming shortened V by 2 bases and J by 2 bases, and 6 bases separated the two germline ends. The CDR3 region has the DNA TGTGCCATCAGTGAGATACAGCAAGAGACCCAGTACTTC. Encoded protein: CAISEIQQETQYF.

This rearrangement joins TRBV14 to TRBJ2-4, with D perhaps TRBD2 (5 bases). The V end lost 4 bases, the J end lost 1 base, and 14 bases lay between the germline ends. Germline V lookup: CDR1 SGHDN, CDR2 FVKESK. The CDR3 covers 16 residues. The CDR3 nucleotides read TGTGCCAGCAGCCCCCATAAACTAGGGGCCAAAAACATTCAGTACTTC. This translates into CASSPHKLGAKNIQYF.

The chain carries TRBV2 and TRBJ2-5, with 11 bases fitting TRBD2. Germline lookup yields CDR1 SNHLY and CDR2 FYNNEI. J gave up 3 bases and V 5 bases, and 5 bases lay outside the gene matches. This CDR3 region has 15 residues. The CDR3 protein is CASSHPGLAEETQYF. Written as DNA, the CDR3 is TGTGCCAGCAGTCATCCGGGACTAGCGGAAGAGACCCAGTACTTC.

The chain uses TRBV20-1 and TRBJ2-1; 11 bases fit TRBD2. The CDR3 is 18 amino acids. Per the germline V gene, CDR1 is DFQATT and CDR2 is SNEGSKA (reference sequence). Trimming cost V 3 bases and J 0 bases; bases outside gene matches: 10. CDR3 DNA sequence: TGCAGTGCTAGCGATGGACTAGCGGGTGGGCTCTCCTACAATGAGCAGTTCTTC. It specifies CSASDGLAGGLSYNEQFF.

Many counts were recorded for this clonotype. J is TRBJ2-2 and V is TRBV5-1; no definite D call. There are 15 residues in the CDR3. The germline gives CDR1 SGHRS, CDR2 YFSETQ. Trimming left V 0 bases short and J 0 bases short, with 6 bases between. CDR3 sequence (DNA): TGCGCCAGCAGCTTGGCTACAGCGAACACCGGGGAGCTGTTTTTT. It is translated as CASSLATANTGELFF.

The chain recombines TRBV3-1 with TRBJ1-5; the D is unclear. The CDR3 totals 14 residues. Per germline, CDR1 LGHDT and CDR2 YNNKEL (reference sequence). V was cut by 1 base and J by 5 bases, with 9 bases left in between. CDR3 amino acids: CASSQGGSYQPQHF. CDR3 nucleotides: TGTGCCAGCAGCCAAGGAGGGAGTTATCAGCCCCAGCATTTT. Supplemented by reference TRBV3-1 and TRBJ1-5, the full variable domain reads DTAVSQTPKYLVTQMGNDKSIKCEQNLGHDTMYWYKQDSKKFLKIMFSYNNKELIINETVPNRFSPKSPDKAHLNLHINSLELGDSAVYFCASSQGGSYQPQHFGDGTRLSIL.

This clonotype was recorded a few times. The CDR3 DNA reads TGTGCCAGCAGCTTACAAGAAGGGGTGTTCGAGCAGTACTTC. The encoded protein is CASSLQEGVFEQYF. The chain links TRBV7-6 to TRBJ2-7, with D perhaps matching TRBD1 (5 bases). This CDR3 region has 14 residues. Trimming cost V 2 bases and J 6 bases, with 14 bases left between them. CDR1 is SGHVS and CDR2 is FNYEAQ in the germline V gene.

The chain carries TRBV12-3 or TRBV12-4 and TRBJ1-5, with D tentatively TRBD1 (6 bases). V lost 6 bases and J 1 base, leaving 19 bases between the germline ends. The CDR3 consists of 17 residues. This chain's CDR3 is CASSSMPGHQSNQPQHF. Here the CDR3 DNA reads TGTGCCAGCAGCTCTATGCCGGGACACCAGAGCAATCAGCCCCAGCATTTT.

The chain recombines TRBV20-1 with TRBJ2-7; tentatively, D is TRBD1 (6 bases). This CDR3 is built from 15 residues. Germline V lookup: CDR1 DFQATT, CDR2 SNEGSKA (reference sequence). V lost 0 bases, J lost 5 bases, and 17 bases lay in between. The CDR3 protein is CSARDSTGKLHEQYF. The CDR3 DNA reads as TGCAGTGCTAGAGATTCTACAGGGAAGTTGCACGAGCAGTACTTC.

This clonotype was counted between two and nine times. A read error is possible here, since a much larger clone lies one base away. CDR3 sequence (DNA): TGTGCCAGCAGTTGGAATAGCAATCAGCCCCAGCATTTT. This codes for CASSWNSNQPQHF. The rearrangement uses TRBV27 and TRBJ1-5; no firm D call. The CDR3 is 13 amino acids. Germline CDR1 is MNHEY and CDR2 is SMNVEV (reference sequence). The ends were cut back, 4 bases at V and 0 bases at J, with 4 bases in the middle.

This clonotype was counted between two and nine times. The chain has TRBV29-1 and TRBJ2-5, with D tentatively TRBD1 (5 bases). The CDR3 has 13 residues. The V and J ends lost 4 bases and 4 bases respectively, with 13 bases between them. Germline assignment: CDR1 SQVTM and CDR2 ANQGSEA. CDR3 amino acids: CSVGTRAIETQYF. The CDR3 coding sequence is TGCAGCGTTGGGACACGGGCCATAGAGACCCAGTACTTC.

J is TRBJ2-5 and V is TRBV11-2; 14 bases match TRBD2. The CDR3 has 15 amino acids. In germline, CDR1 is SGHAT, CDR2 FQNNGV. V trimming: 5 bases; J trimming: 9 bases; junction bases outside the gene matches: 8. In DNA form, the CDR3 reads TGTGCCAGCAGCCCTGGGACTAGCGGGGGTGGGGCCCAGTACTTC. It encodes CASSPGTSGGGAQYF.

This clonotype was seen more than once but under ten times. The chain carries TRBV6-9 and TRBJ2-3, with D unresolved. Trimming cost V 0 bases and J 0 bases, with 19 bases left between them. Looked up from germline, CDR1 is MNHGY and CDR2 is SVAAGI. The CDR3 sequence is 19 residues long. The CDR3 spells CASSYSGSLPCLSTDTQYF. CDR3 nucleotide sequence: TGTGCCAGCAGTTATTCTGGCAGCCTCCCGTGTCTTAGCACAGATACGCAGTATTTT.

The V gene is TRBV6-6, the J gene TRBJ2-4; D might be TRBD1 or TRBD2, each matching 7 bases. The ends were cut back, 8 bases at V and 7 bases at J, with 12 bases in the middle. The germline V gene has CDR1 MNHNY and CDR2 SVGAGI (reference sequence). CDR3 size: 12 residues. The DNA for the CDR3 is TGTGCCAGCGCCCAGGGGGGGAACATTCAGTACTTC. Its translation: CASAQGGNIQYF.

The V and J genes are TRBV15 and TRBJ2-2; perhaps TRBD2 as D (7 bases). Germline V gene sequence: CDR1 LNHNV, CDR2 YYDKDF (reference sequence). Trimming stripped 9 bases from V and 4 bases from J, with 15 bases between. CDR3 size: 14 residues. The CDR3 sequence: CATGGGASTGELFF. CDR3 DNA sequence: TGTGCCACTGGAGGGGGGGCTAGCACCGGGGAGCTGTTTTTT.

This clonotype was counted a few times. The chain couples TRBV6-1 to TRBJ1-2; TRBD1 agrees at 7 bases. CDR1 is MNHNS and CDR2 is SASEGT in the germline V gene. V shed 7 bases and J 5 bases; nucleotides not matched to a gene: 10. CDR3 length equals 14 residues. The CDR3 DNA is TGTGCCAGCAACCCGGGACAGTCTACTTATGGCTACACCTTC. Protein product: CASNPGQSTYGYTF.

The rearrangement joins TRBV7-2 to TRBJ2-2, with 7 positions matching TRBD2. CDR1 is SGHTA and CDR2 is FQGNSA in the germline V gene. After removal of 5 bases from V and 8 bases from J, the junction contained 8 bases not matched to a gene. The CDR3 totals 14 residues. The CDR3 protein is CASSPGGLPGELFF. Written as DNA, the CDR3 is TGTGCCAGCAGCCCGGGGGGACTTCCGGGGGAGCTGTTTTTT.